Following are 31 T cell receptor beta chains from one sample sequenced in a study of neoadjuvant nivolumab and ipilimumab in lung cancer (dated by TCRdb to about 2020). Interpreted using the paper, the time point label stands for: at surgical resection after neoadjuvant nivolumab +/- ipilimumab. Receptor amplification or capture employed the immunoSEQ multiplex PCR assay. TCRdb carries this immuneACCESS record with in-frame sequences only. Its versions omit some clonotypes, under half of them owing to an unresolved V gene in the studies checked, with the rest unexplained. This sample comprises 10,000 to 15,000 clones, approximately 94% of them detected only once. Of the sample, about 2.3% falls within the top ten clones. Sequencing was performed on peripheral blood, taken after neoadjuvant nivolumab, alone or with ipilimumab, at or shortly before surgery. The receptor set was obtained from an adult with non-small cell lung cancer.

This chain connects TRBV2 to TRBJ2-7; 8 nucleotides line up with TRBD1. Germline V gene data show CDR1 as SNHLY and CDR2 as FYNNEI. The CDR3 is 15 amino acids. With V trimmed by 3 bases and J by 0 bases, 4 bases remained unmatched. The CDR3 protein is CASSDVTGDSYEQYF. The CDR3 nucleotides read TGTGCCAGCAGTGATGTGACAGGGGACTCCTACGAGCAGTACTTC.

V gene TRBV2 combines with J gene TRBJ2-1, with D possibly being TRBD2 (6 bases). CDR3 size: 15 residues. The germline gives CDR1 SNHLY, CDR2 FYNNEI. V gave up 8 bases and J gave up 6 bases, with 20 bases separating them. CDR3 DNA sequence: TGTGCCAGCCTAGACCGGGACTCCTTTATCAATGAGCAGTTCTTC. Translating gives CASLDRDSFINEQFF.

The rearrangement uses TRBV10-1 and TRBJ2-1; unclear D gene. The CDR3 consists of 8 residues. V was clipped by 4 bases and J by 15 bases, with 4 bases between them. Germline loops: CDR1 WNHNN, CDR2 SYGVQD (reference sequence). The CDR3 loop reads CASSVGFF. The CDR3 DNA reads TGCGCCAGCAGTGTGGGGTTCTTC.

This chain links TRBV5-1 with TRBJ2-7; D gene uncertain. Germline CDR1 reads SGHRS; CDR2 reads YFSETQ. V gave up 0 bases and J gave up 9 bases, with 10 bases separating them. This CDR3 region has 12 residues. The CDR3 reads CASSLDVGVQYF. The DNA of the CDR3 is TGCGCCAGCAGCTTGGATGTGGGTGTGCAGTACTTC.

V is TRBV11-2 and J is TRBJ2-1; a weak D match, TRBD1 (5 bases). V was cut by 5 bases and J by 2 bases, with 19 bases left in between. Germline values: CDR1 SGHAT, CDR2 FQNNGV. The CDR3 runs to 17 residues. CDR3 coding DNA: TGTGCCAGCAGCCCCGGTAACCTAGGCAGGGCCTACAATGAGCAGTTCTTC. Its translation: CASSPGNLGRAYNEQFF.

The V gene is TRBV7-9, the J gene TRBJ2-7, with 9 bases lining up with TRBD2. V gave up 2 bases and J gave up 4 bases; unmatched junction bases: 6. Per the germline V gene, CDR1 is SEHNR and CDR2 is FQNEAQ (reference sequence). The CDR3 loop spans 15 amino acids. CDR3 region: CASSLWLAGRYEQYF. CDR3 in DNA: TGTGCCAGCAGCTTATGGCTAGCGGGGCGTTACGAGCAGTACTTC.

This rearrangement joins TRBV7-9 to TRBJ2-2, with D perhaps matching TRBD2 (6 bases). Germline loops: CDR1 SEHNR, CDR2 FQNEAQ (reference sequence). The CDR3 is 15 amino acids. V lost 5 bases and J 5 bases, leaving 15 bases between the germline ends. The CDR3 sequence is CASSPRDFETGELFF. The CDR3 coding sequence is TGTGCCAGCAGCCCCCGGGACTTTGAGACCGGGGAGCTGTTTTTT. Full variable domain (missing parts from reference TRBV7-9 and TRBJ2-2): DTGVSQNPRHKITKRGQNVTFRCDPISEHNRLYWYRQTLGQGPEFLTYFQNEAQLEKSRLLSDRFSAERPKGSFSTLEIQRTEQGDSAMYLCASSPRDFETGELFFGEGSRLTVL.

The rearrangement links TRBV5-1 to TRBJ2-7; D call uncertain. CDR3 length: 13 residues. Trimming left V 0 bases short and J 3 bases short, with 7 bases between. The germline V gene encodes CDR1 SGHRS and CDR2 YFSETQ. DNA of the CDR3: TGCGCCAGCAGCTTGGATGAAAACTACGAGCAGTACTTC. This sequence encodes CASSLDENYEQYF.

This chain links TRBV7-9 with TRBJ2-5, with 10 bases fitting TRBD1. The length of the CDR3 is 15 residues. The V segment lost 5 bases and the J segment 1 base; nucleotides outside the gene matches: 4. Germline CDR1 is SEHNR and CDR2 is FQNEAQ (reference sequence). The DNA for the CDR3 is TGTGCCAGCAGCCCGAGGGACAGGGGCCAAGAGACCCAGTACTTC. Its protein is CASSPRDRGQETQYF.

This chain links TRBV19 with TRBJ2-1, with 7 bases fitting TRBD2. Germline trimming cut 5 bases from V and 8 bases from J; bases unmatched to any gene: 9. The germline gives CDR1 LNHDA, CDR2 SQIVND (reference sequence). This CDR3 has 14 residues. This chain's CDR3 is CASSGMAGEHEQFF. CDR3 nucleotide sequence: TGTGCCAGTAGTGGAATGGCGGGAGAGCATGAGCAGTTCTTC. The complete variable domain, with remaining parts taken from reference TRBV19 and TRBJ2-1, reads DGGITQSPKYLFRKEGQNVTLSCEQNLNHDAMYWYRQDPGQGLRLIYYSQIVNDFQKGDIAEGYSVSREKKESFPLTVTSAQKNPTAFYLCASSGMAGEHEQFFGPGTRLTVL.

The rearrangement joins TRBV18 to TRBJ2-1; D is unresolved. The ends were cut back, 6 bases at V and 0 bases at J, with 15 bases in the middle. The CDR3 is made up of 16 amino acids. CDR1 and CDR2 (germline): KGHSH, LQKENI. In DNA form, the CDR3 reads TGTGCCAGCTCTCCTAGGCCGGAGAGCTCCTACAATGAGCAGTTCTTC. Translating gives CASSPRPESSYNEQFF.

V is TRBV5-5 and J is TRBJ1-4; D is possibly TRBD1 (5 bases). The CDR3 loop spans 14 amino acids. Germline V gene sequence: CDR1 SGHKS, CDR2 YYEKEE (reference sequence). Trimming removed 2 bases from V and 5 bases from J, with 10 bases in between. The CDR3 sequence is CASSFWGGNEKLFF. As DNA, the CDR3 is TGTGCCAGCAGCTTTTGGGGGGGAAATGAAAAACTGTTTTTT.

The chain employs TRBV5-1 and TRBJ2-5; a weak D match, TRBD2 (6 bases). The CDR3 is 15 amino acids. Germline loops: CDR1 SGHRS, CDR2 YFSETQ. V dropped 0 bases and J dropped 5 bases, with 14 bases sitting between them. The CDR3 DNA reads as TGCGCCAGCAGCTTGGGAGTAGCGGAGGGGGAGACCCAGTACTTC. It is translated as CASSLGVAEGETQYF.

The chain is built from TRBV6-4 and TRBJ2-1, with 7 nucleotides matching TRBD2. The CDR3 runs 15 residues. The V segment lost 3 bases and the J segment 7 bases; nucleotides outside the gene matches: 9. From germline, CDR1 is MRHNA and CDR2 SNTAGT. The CDR3 DNA reads as TGTGCCAGCAGTGAGTCCGCGGGGGAGGCGAATGAGCAGTTCTTC. This codes for CASSESAGEANEQFF.

This chain uses TRBV5-1 with TRBJ1-4; 9 positions match TRBD1. V was clipped by 4 bases and J by 5 bases; unmatched bases: 6. This CDR3 is built from 15 residues. Germline CDR1 SGHRS, CDR2 YFSETQ. The CDR3 nucleotides are TGCGCCAGCAGCCGCGCCGGGACAGGGAATGAAAAACTGTTTTTT. It encodes CASSRAGTGNEKLFF.

V gene TRBV6-1 combines with J gene TRBJ1-5, with 9 bases lining up with TRBD1. Germline V lookup: CDR1 MNHNS, CDR2 SASEGT. The V segment lost 6 bases and the J segment 4 bases; nucleotides outside the gene matches: 4. The CDR3 contains 14 residues. Here the CDR3 reads CASRGQGRNQPQHF. For the CDR3, the DNA is TGTGCCAGCAGAGGACAGGGGAGGAATCAGCCCCAGCATTTT.

This rearrangement joins TRBV6-1 to TRBJ2-1; 11 nucleotides align to TRBD2. Germline assignment: CDR1 MNHNS and CDR2 SASEGT. V lost 1 base, J lost 2 bases, and 4 bases stayed unmatched. CDR3 length equals 17 residues. The CDR3 is CASSEVTSGRTYNEQFF. The CDR3 nucleotides are TGTGCCAGCAGTGAAGTTACTAGCGGGAGAACCTACAATGAGCAGTTCTTC.

The chain employs TRBV18 and TRBJ2-1; the match to TRBD1 covers 8 bases. The CDR3 length is 15 residues. V shed 3 bases and J 6 bases; nucleotides not matched to a gene: 7. CDR1 KGHSH and CDR2 LQKENI come from the germline V gene. Here the CDR3 DNA reads TGTGCCAGCTCACCCAGCCAGGGGGCAGGCAATGAGCAGTTCTTC. Translation gives CASSPSQGAGNEQFF.

This chain connects TRBV2 to TRBJ2-4; D tentatively fits TRBD1 or TRBD2 (5 bases each). The CDR3 sequence is 16 residues long. Looked up from germline, CDR1 is SNHLY and CDR2 is FYNNEI. The V and J ends lost 6 bases and 3 bases respectively, with 18 bases between them. The CDR3 DNA sequence: TGTGCCAGCAGCTTAGCAGGGTCCGGGAACAAAAACATTCAGTACTTC. The encoded protein is CASSLAGSGNKNIQYF.

The rearrangement uses TRBV30 and TRBJ1-4, with D possibly matching TRBD1 (5 bases). Germline V gene lookup returns CDR1 GTSNPN and CDR2 SVGIG (reference sequence). This CDR3 has 14 amino acids. The ends were cut back, 2 bases at V and 8 bases at J, with 15 bases in the middle. CDR3 sequence reads: CAWSLPGRREKLFF. The CDR3, as DNA: TGTGCCTGGAGTTTACCGGGACGGCGGGAAAAACTGTTTTTT.

The J gene is TRBJ2-5, the V gene TRBV5-1; D remains ambiguous. V lost 5 bases to trimming and J lost 1 base, with 3 bases between them. The length of the CDR3 is 11 residues. Per the germline V gene, CDR1 is SGHRS and CDR2 is YFSETQ. The CDR3 coding sequence is TGCGCCAGCAGGATCCAAGAGACCCAGTACTTC. As protein: CASRIQETQYF.

In nucleotides, the CDR3 is TGTGCCAGCAGCCCTGGCGGGGAGCTGTTTTTT. This gives the protein CASSPGGELFF. The chain joins TRBV7-8 to TRBJ2-2; D is unclear. The CDR3 loop spans 11 amino acids. CDR1 and CDR2 (germline): SGHVS, FQNEAQ. V lost 5 bases and J 7 bases, leaving 5 bases between the germline ends.

The chain is built from TRBV12-5 and TRBJ2-3; D is undetermined. V was trimmed by 2 bases and J by 4 bases, leaving 13 bases between them. The CDR3 is made up of 15 amino acids. Germline V lookup: CDR1 LGHNT, CDR2 FRNRAP. DNA for the CDR3: TGTGCTAGTGGTTTGAGCCCCGAGACTCCAGATACGCAGTATTTT. This codes for CASGLSPETPDTQYF. The full variable domain, in which reference TRBV12-5 and TRBJ2-3 provide the parts outside the CDR3, is DARVTQTPRHKVTEMGQEVTMRCQPILGHNTVFWYRQTMMQGLELLAYFRNRAPLDDSGMPKDRFSAEMPDATLATLKIQPSEPRDSAVYFCASGLSPETPDTQYFGPGTRLTVL.

The V gene is TRBV6-1, the J gene TRBJ2-5, with D perhaps matching TRBD1 or TRBD2 (5 bases each). The CDR3 has 14 residues. Germline V lookup: CDR1 MNHNS, CDR2 SASEGT. Trimming pared 3 bases from V and 7 bases from J, leaving 15 bases between. Here the CDR3 DNA reads TGTGCCAGCAGTGAGAGTCTCGGGGCGGGGACCCAGTACTTC. The encoded protein is CASSESLGAGTQYF.

V usage is TRBV5-6 and J usage is TRBJ2-5; TRBD2 matches 13 bases. The germline CDR1 and CDR2 sequences are SGHDT and YYEEEE. There are 15 residues in the CDR3. V shed 4 bases, J shed 7 bases, and the junction held 7 bases outside the gene matches. The CDR3 region is CASSGGLAGVATQYF. The CDR3 coding sequence is TGTGCCAGCAGCGGAGGACTAGCGGGAGTTGCGACCCAGTACTTC.

This clone is a singleton in its sample. The genes are TRBV7-9 and TRBJ1-5; D unclear. The germline V gene encodes CDR1 SEHNR and CDR2 FQNEAQ (reference sequence). The CDR3 runs 15 residues. The V and J ends lost 1 base and 5 bases respectively, with 12 bases between them. CDR3 DNA sequence: TGTGCCAGCAGCTTAGGACAAACCCAGGATCAGCCCCAGCATTTT. Encoded protein: CASSLGQTQDQPQHF.

The V and J genes are TRBV28 and TRBJ2-1, with 8 bases matching TRBD2. CDR1 is MDHEN, CDR2 SYDVKM, per germline. The trim removed 4 bases at V and 1 base at J, leaving 6 bases unmatched. This CDR3 has 16 amino acids. CDR3 in DNA: TGTGCCAGCAGTTACGGCGGGAGGCCTTCCTACAATGAGCAGTTCTTC. Protein sequence: CASSYGGRPSYNEQFF.

The chain joins TRBV7-9 to TRBJ2-2, with D uncertain. Deletions cut 2 bases from V and 5 bases from J, with 9 bases between. There are 14 residues in the CDR3. CDR1 is SEHNR, CDR2 FQNEAQ, per germline (reference sequence). The DNA for the CDR3 is TGTGCCAGCAGCTTATCCGTCGAGACCGGGGAGCTGTTTTTT. Translation: CASSLSVETGELFF.

The gene calls are TRBV11-2 and TRBJ2-3; TRBD2 aligns across 10 bases. This CDR3 region has 15 residues. The germline gives CDR1 SGHAT, CDR2 FQNNGV. V lost 5 bases to trimming and J lost 6 bases; unmatched junction nucleotides: 8. The CDR3 region has the DNA TGTGCCAGCAGCGAAAGGCTAGCGGGAGTTGATACGCAGTATTTT. It encodes CASSERLAGVDTQYF.

The chain uses TRBV12-2 and TRBJ2-2; the D call TRBD2 from the table was never checked on the DNA. TRBV12-2 has pseudogene status. The CDR3 has 19 amino acids. The CDR3 region is CASRLATSGRAGNTGELFF. In DNA form, the CDR3 reads TGTGCAAGTCGCTTAGCAACTAGCGGGAGGGCGGGAAACACCGGGGAGCTGTTTTTT.

This sequence joins TRBV30 and TRBJ1-2; D not certain. CDR3 length: 14 amino acids. The V and J ends lost 1 base and 4 bases respectively, with 13 bases between them. The germline V gene has CDR1 GTSNPN and CDR2 SVGIG (reference sequence). CDR3: CAWSGERGGYGYTF. The CDR3 DNA follows: TGTGCCTGGAGTGGAGAACGGGGTGGCTATGGCTACACCTTC.